This T cell receptor beta chain derives from a study of cytomegalovirus exposure and HLA in healthy donors. Study as a whole: Unique TCRs from HLA-typed donors, 85 million to 100 million of them, were held in an early data release. General observations from the study: Later analysis showed most CMV-associated TCR beta chains appearing HLA-restricted. Most TCR beta V segments were productive about 87% or about 30% of the time in an earlier analysis. The study listed 164 cytomegalovirus-associated TCR beta chains.

The PCR employed 60 Vbeta primers together with 13 Jbeta primers. Profiling relied on immunoSEQ multiplex PCR, and the TCRdb table lists in-frame clones only, not all of them. The sample lists about 190,000 clones, more than 65% occurring once. The CDR3 is 13 amino acids. Germline trimming cut 5 bases from V and 4 bases from J; bases unmatched to any gene: 2. Germline V gives CDR1 SGHDN, CDR2 FVKESK. As regards this clone: What it recognizes is unknown.

The clonotype was recovered from a woman aged 30 to 39 in good health and CMV-seropositive. The chain is built from TRBV14 and TRBJ2-3; 8 positions match TRBD1. Sequenced: PBMCs. CDR3: CASSKDRADTQYF. The CDR3 nucleotides are TGTGCCAGCAGCAAGGACAGGGCAGATACGCAGTATTTT.